This passage covers 17 T cell receptor beta chains from one sample sequenced in a study of blood T cell repertoires in COVID-19. Sequencing was performed with immunoSEQ multiplex PCR; in TCRdb, only in-frame clones are kept and a portion is missing. The table includes 95,000 to 150,000 clones, approximately 90% detected once. The sequenced material came from peripheral blood. These receptor sequences come from a human donor in a cohort sampled during active COVID-19.

For the CDR3, the DNA is TGTGCCAGCGGGGGACTACCCCAAGAGACCCAGTACTTC. It is translated as CASGGLPQETQYF. V gene TRBV9 combines with J gene TRBJ2-5, with 7 nucleotides matching TRBD2. J gave up 1 base and V 7 bases, and 4 bases lay outside the gene matches. The germline CDR1 and CDR2 sequences are SGDLS and YYNGEE. The CDR3 consists of 13 residues.

The chain combines TRBV20-1 with TRBJ2-3; D is unresolved. Germline assignment: CDR1 DFQATT and CDR2 SNEGSKA (reference sequence). This CDR3 comprises 11 residues. Trimming left V 0 bases short and J 8 bases short, with 6 bases between. This chain's CDR3 is CSARDLSTQYF. In nucleotides, the CDR3 is TGCAGTGCTAGAGATCTAAGTACGCAGTATTTT.

The chain combines TRBV3-1 (or the pseudogene TRBV3-2) with TRBJ2-1; tentative D call: TRBD2 (5 bases). This CDR3 comprises 13 residues. CDR1 and CDR2 from the germline V gene are LGHDT and YNNKEL (reference sequence). The V end was cut by 1 base, the J end by 9 bases, with 10 bases between. The CDR3 here is CASSQGAGSEQFF. The CDR3, as DNA: TGTGCCAGCAGCCAAGGGGCGGGCAGTGAGCAGTTCTTC.

This sequence joins TRBV12-3 or TRBV12-4 and TRBJ1-2; 9 bases fit TRBD1. The junction had 5 bases not matched to a gene; V was cut back by 10 bases and J by 2 bases. CDR3 size: 13 residues. Here the CDR3 reads CATDDRGNYGYTF. In DNA, the CDR3 is TGTGCCACCGATGACAGGGGGAACTATGGCTACACCTTC.

V usage is TRBV5-1 and J usage is TRBJ2-7; a possible D gene is TRBD2 (5 bases). Germline CDR1 is SGHRS and CDR2 is YFSETQ. Trimming removed 3 bases from V and 6 bases from J, with 10 bases in between. This CDR3 comprises 12 residues. In DNA form, the CDR3 reads TGCGCCAGCAGCTCGGACTGGGGCGAGCAGTACTTC. This encodes CASSSDWGEQYF.

The genes are TRBV6-6 and TRBJ1-5, with D unresolved. V was pared by 0 bases and J by 4 bases, with 4 bases between. Germline CDR1 and CDR2: MNHNY and SVGAGI (reference sequence). This CDR3 spans 13 amino acids. Here the CDR3 reads CASSYSLNQPQHF. In DNA, the CDR3 is TGTGCCAGCAGTTACTCTCTGAATCAGCCCCAGCATTTT.

Of note for this clone: Other DNA sequences in the sample encode the same CDR3. This rearrangement joins TRBV28 to TRBJ2-6; D call uncertain. Trimming cost V 2 bases and J 4 bases, with 6 bases left between them. Per the germline V gene, CDR1 is MDHEN and CDR2 is SYDVKM. The CDR3 covers 14 residues. This CDR3 is CASSLPSGANVLTF. CDR3 in DNA: TGTGCCAGCAGTTTACCCTCCGGGGCCAACGTCCTGACTTTC.

The J gene is TRBJ2-1, the V gene TRBV5-6, with D possibly being TRBD2 (6 bases). Trimming left V 1 base short and J 10 bases short, with 9 bases between. This CDR3 has 12 amino acids. Per the germline V gene, CDR1 is SGHDT and CDR2 is YYEEEE. The CDR3 spells CASSLTGEEQFF. DNA of the CDR3: TGTGCCAGCAGCTTGACGGGGGAAGAGCAGTTCTTC.

This chain uses TRBV6-5 with TRBJ2-5; 10 bases align to TRBD1. With V trimmed by 4 bases and J by 4 bases, 9 bases remained unmatched. This CDR3 has 16 amino acids. In germline, CDR1 is MNHEY, CDR2 SVGAGI. This CDR3 reads CASSSERDRGRETQYF. For the CDR3, the DNA is TGTGCCAGCAGTTCCGAGCGGGACAGGGGACGAGAGACCCAGTACTTC.

The chain has TRBV28 and TRBJ1-1, with D possibly matching TRBD1 (5 bases). Trimming removed 5 bases from V and 9 bases from J, with 16 bases in between. This CDR3 is built from 13 residues. Germline values: CDR1 MDHEN, CDR2 SYDVKM. This CDR3 is CASSIGGVKQAFF. CDR3 coding DNA: TGTGCCAGCAGTATTGGAGGGGTTAAACAAGCTTTCTTT.

This chain connects TRBV6-5 to TRBJ2-7, with 12 bases identical to TRBD2. J lost 1 base, V lost 5 bases, and 3 bases had no gene match. The germline CDR1 and CDR2 sequences are MNHEY and SVGAGI. The CDR3 totals 15 residues. CDR3 sequence reads: CASSPGTSGSYEQYF. The CDR3 DNA is TGTGCCAGCAGTCCCGGGACTAGCGGGTCCTACGAGCAGTACTTC.

The J gene is TRBJ2-7, the V gene TRBV15; D is possibly TRBD2 (5 bases). This CDR3 region has 14 residues. Trimming shortened V by 0 bases and J by 9 bases, and 15 bases separated the two germline ends. Looked up from germline, CDR1 is LNHNV and CDR2 is YYDKDF (reference sequence). The CDR3 nucleotides read TGTGCCACCAGCAGAGATCCGGCTGCGGCGGGGCAGTACTTC. Protein product: CATSRDPAAAGQYF. Complete variable domain (other parts from reference TRBV15 and TRBJ2-7): DAMVIQNPRYQVTQFGKPVTLSCSQTLNHNVMYWYQQKSSQAPKLLFHYYDKDFNNEADTPDNFQSRRPNTSFCFLDIRSPGLGDTAMYLCATSRDPAAAGQYFGPGTRLTVT.

The chain combines TRBV12-3 or TRBV12-4 with TRBJ2-3; TRBD1 agrees at 7 bases. This CDR3 has 13 amino acids. V lost 6 bases, J lost 3 bases, and 3 bases stayed unmatched. The CDR3 spells CASSDRATDTQYF. CDR3 sequence (DNA): TGTGCCAGCAGCGACAGGGCGACAGATACGCAGTATTTT.

Written as DNA, the CDR3 is TGTGCCAGTAGTATAAACAGGGACACTGAAGCTTTCTTT. As protein: CASSINRDTEAFF. The chain has TRBV19 and TRBJ1-1; TRBD1 might be the D (6 bases). CDR3 length: 13 residues. Germline CDR1 and CDR2: LNHDA and SQIVND (reference sequence). Trimming took 2 bases from V and 3 from J, leaving 7 bases between them.

The chain employs TRBV28 and TRBJ2-7; 9 bases agree with TRBD1. The CDR3 covers 12 residues. Looked up from germline, CDR1 is MDHEN and CDR2 is SYDVKM. Trimming at V came to 9 bases and at J to 6 bases, leaving 6 bases not matched to a gene. In nucleotides, the CDR3 is TGTGCCAGTACAGGGGGCGTCGGCGAGCAGTACTTC. It specifies CASTGGVGEQYF.

J is TRBJ2-7 and V is TRBV18, with D maybe TRBD2 (6 bases). Per the germline V gene, CDR1 is KGHSH and CDR2 is LQKENI. This CDR3 comprises 14 residues. V was trimmed by 8 bases and J by 3 bases, leaving 17 bases between them. The chain's CDR3 is CASTPAGGNYEQYF. The CDR3 DNA follows: TGTGCCAGCACCCCGGCCGGAGGGAACTACGAGCAGTACTTC.

Here the CDR3 DNA reads TGTGCCACCAGCAGAGATTGGCAGGGGAGAGGTAGTGGTGGCTACACCTTC. Its translation is CATSRDWQGRGSGGYTF. The chain recombines TRBV15 with TRBJ1-2; tentatively, D is TRBD1 (6 bases). Germline assignment: CDR1 LNHNV and CDR2 YYDKDF (reference sequence). This CDR3 has 17 residues. V shed 0 bases and J shed 7 bases, with 21 bases lying between them.